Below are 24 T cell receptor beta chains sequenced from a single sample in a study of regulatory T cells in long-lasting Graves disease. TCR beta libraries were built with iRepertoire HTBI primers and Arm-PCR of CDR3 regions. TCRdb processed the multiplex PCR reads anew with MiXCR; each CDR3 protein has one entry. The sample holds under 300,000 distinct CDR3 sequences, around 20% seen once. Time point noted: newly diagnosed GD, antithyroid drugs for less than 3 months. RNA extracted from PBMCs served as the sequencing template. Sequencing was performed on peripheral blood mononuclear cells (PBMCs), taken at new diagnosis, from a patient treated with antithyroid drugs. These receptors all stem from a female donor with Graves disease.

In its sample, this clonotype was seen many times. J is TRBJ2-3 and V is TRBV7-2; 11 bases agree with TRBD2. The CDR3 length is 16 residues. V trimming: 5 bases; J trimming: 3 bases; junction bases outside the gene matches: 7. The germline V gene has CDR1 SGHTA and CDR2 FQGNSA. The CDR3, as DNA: TGTGCCAGCAGCCAAATAGCGGGGGGGGGGACAGATACGCAGTATTTT. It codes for CASSQIAGGGTDTQYF.

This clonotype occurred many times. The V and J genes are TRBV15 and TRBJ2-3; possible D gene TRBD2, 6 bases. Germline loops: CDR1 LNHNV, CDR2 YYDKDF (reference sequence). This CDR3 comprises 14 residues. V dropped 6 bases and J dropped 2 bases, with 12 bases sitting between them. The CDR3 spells CATSTGSLTDTQYF. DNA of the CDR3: TGTGCCACCAGTACCGGGAGCCTCACAGATACGCAGTATTTT.

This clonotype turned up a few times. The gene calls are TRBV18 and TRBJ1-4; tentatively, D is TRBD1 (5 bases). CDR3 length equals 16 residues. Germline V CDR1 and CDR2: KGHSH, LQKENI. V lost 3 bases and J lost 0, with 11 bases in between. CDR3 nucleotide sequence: TGTGCCAGCTCACCCACCGGGGGGGCAACTAATGAAAAACTGTTTTTT. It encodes CASSPTGGATNEKLFF.

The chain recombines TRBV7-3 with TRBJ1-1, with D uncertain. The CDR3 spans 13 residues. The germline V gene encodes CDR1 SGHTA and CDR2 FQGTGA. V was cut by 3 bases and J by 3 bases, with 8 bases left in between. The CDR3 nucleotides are TGTGCCAGCAGCTTCGACGCGGACACTGAAGCTTTCTTT. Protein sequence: CASSFDADTEAFF.

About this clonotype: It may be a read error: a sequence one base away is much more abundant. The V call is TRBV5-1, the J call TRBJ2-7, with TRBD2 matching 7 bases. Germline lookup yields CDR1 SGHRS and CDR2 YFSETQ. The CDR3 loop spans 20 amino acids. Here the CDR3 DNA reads TGTGCCAGCAGCGTCGAGGCCGGGACTAAGGAGGGCCAAAGCTCCCACGAGCAGTACTTC. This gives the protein CASSVEAGTKEGQSSHEQYF. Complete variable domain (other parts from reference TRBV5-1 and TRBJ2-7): KAGVTQTPRYLIKTRGQQVTLSCSPISGHRSVSWYQQTPGQGLQFLFEYFSETQRNKGNFPGRFSGRQFSNSRSEMNVSTLELGDSALYLCASSVEAGTKEGQSSHEQYFGPGTRLTVT.

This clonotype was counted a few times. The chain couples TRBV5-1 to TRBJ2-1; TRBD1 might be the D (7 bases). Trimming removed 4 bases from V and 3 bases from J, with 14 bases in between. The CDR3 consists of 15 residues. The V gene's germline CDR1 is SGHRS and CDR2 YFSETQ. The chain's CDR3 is CASSITGDFYNEQFF. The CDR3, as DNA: TGCGCCAGCAGCATTACAGGGGACTTCTACAATGAGCAGTTCTTC. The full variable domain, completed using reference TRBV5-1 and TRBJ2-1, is KAGVTQTPRYLIKTRGQQVTLSCSPISGHRSVSWYQQTPGQGLQFLFEYFSETQRNKGNFPGRFSGRQFSNSRSEMNVSTLELGDSALYLCASSITGDFYNEQFFGPGTRLTVL.

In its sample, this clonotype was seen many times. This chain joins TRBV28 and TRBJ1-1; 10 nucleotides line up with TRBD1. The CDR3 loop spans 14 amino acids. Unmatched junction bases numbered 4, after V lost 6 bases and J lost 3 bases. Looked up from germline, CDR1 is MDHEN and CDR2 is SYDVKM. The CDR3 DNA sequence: TGTGCCAGCAGGAGGACAGGGGGTTACACTGAAGCTTTCTTT. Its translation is CASRRTGGYTEAFF.

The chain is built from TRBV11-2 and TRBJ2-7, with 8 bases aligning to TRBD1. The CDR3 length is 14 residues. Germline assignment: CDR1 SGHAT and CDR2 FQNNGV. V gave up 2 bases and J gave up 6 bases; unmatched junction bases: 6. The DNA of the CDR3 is TGTGCCAGCAGCTTACCGGACAGGGTCAGCGAGCAGTACTTC. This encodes CASSLPDRVSEQYF.

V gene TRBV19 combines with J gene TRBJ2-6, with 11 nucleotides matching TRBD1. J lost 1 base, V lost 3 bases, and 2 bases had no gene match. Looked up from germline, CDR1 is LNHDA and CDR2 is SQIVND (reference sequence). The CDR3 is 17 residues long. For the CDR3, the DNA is TGTGCCAGTAGTATTTGGGACAGGGGGTCTGGGGCCAACGTCCTGACTTTC. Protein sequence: CASSIWDRGSGANVLTF.

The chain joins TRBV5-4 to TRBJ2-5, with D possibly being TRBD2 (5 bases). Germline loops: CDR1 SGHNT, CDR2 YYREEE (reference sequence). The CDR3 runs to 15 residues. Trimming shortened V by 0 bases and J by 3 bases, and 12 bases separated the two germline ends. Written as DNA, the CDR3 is TGTGCCAGCAGCTTGGGGGCTCCCGGGGAAGAGACCCAGTACTTC. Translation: CASSLGAPGEETQYF.

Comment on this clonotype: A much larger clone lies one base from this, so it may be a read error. The CDR3 protein is CAGATGLAGTGELFF. The CDR3 DNA sequence: TGTGCCGGCGCAACGGGGCTAGCGGGCACCGGGGAGCTGTTTTTT. The genes are TRBV12-3 or TRBV12-4 and TRBJ2-2, with 8 bases that match TRBD2. This CDR3 has 15 residues. V shed 11 bases and J 4 bases; nucleotides not matched to a gene: 12.

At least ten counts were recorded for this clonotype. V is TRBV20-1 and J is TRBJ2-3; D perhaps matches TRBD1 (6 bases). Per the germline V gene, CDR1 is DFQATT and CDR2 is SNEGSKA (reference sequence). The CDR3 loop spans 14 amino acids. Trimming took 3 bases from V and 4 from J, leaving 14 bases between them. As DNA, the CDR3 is TGCAGTGCTAGCGACAGGATAACGGCAGATACGCAGTATTTT. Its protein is CSASDRITADTQYF.

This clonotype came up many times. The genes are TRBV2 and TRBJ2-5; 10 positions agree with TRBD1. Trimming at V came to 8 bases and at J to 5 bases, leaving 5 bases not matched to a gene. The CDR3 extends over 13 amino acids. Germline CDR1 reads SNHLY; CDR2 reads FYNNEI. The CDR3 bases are TGTGCCAGCGGGACAGGGGTCCTCGAGACCCAGTACTTC. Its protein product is CASGTGVLETQYF.

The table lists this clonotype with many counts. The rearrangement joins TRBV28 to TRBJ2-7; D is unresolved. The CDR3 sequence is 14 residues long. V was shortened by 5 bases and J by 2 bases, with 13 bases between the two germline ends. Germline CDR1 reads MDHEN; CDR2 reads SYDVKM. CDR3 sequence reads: CASSKQTWPYEQYF. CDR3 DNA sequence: TGTGCCAGCAGTAAACAGACATGGCCCTACGAGCAGTACTTC.

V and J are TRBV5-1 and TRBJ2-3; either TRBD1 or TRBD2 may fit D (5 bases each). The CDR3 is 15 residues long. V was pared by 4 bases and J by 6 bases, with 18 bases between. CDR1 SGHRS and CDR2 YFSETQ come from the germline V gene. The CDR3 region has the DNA TGCGCCAGCAGCCCCTCCGGGACCAGAGGGGATACGCAGTATTTT. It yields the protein CASSPSGTRGDTQYF.

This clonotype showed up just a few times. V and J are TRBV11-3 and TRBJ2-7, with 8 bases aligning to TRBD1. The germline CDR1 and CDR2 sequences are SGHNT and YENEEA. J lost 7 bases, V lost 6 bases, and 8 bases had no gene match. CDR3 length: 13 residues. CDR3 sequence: CASRRTGLREQYF. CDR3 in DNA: TGTGCCAGCAGAAGGACAGGGCTCCGAGAGCAGTACTTC.

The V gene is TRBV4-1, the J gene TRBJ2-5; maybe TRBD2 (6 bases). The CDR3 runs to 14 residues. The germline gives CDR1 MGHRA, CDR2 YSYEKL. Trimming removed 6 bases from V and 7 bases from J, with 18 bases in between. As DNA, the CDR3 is TGCGCCAGCAGTCACCCCGGGGGTTGGGGGACCCAGTACTTC. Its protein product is CASSHPGGWGTQYF.

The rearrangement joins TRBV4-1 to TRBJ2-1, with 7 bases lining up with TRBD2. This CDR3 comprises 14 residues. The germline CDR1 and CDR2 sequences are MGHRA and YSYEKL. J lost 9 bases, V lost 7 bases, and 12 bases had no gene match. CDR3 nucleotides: TGCGCCAGCAACCAGGATGGACTAGTCGCTGAGCAGTTCTTC. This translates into CASNQDGLVAEQFF.

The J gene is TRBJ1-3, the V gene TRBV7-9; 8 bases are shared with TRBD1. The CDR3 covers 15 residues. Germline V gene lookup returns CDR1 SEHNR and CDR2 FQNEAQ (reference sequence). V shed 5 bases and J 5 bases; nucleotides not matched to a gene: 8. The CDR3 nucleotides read TGTGCCAGCAGCGAGACAGGGGACCGGCGAAACACCATATATTTT. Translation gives CASSETGDRRNTIYF. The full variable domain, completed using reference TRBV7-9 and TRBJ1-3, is DTGVSQNPRHKITKRGQNVTFRCDPISEHNRLYWYRQTLGQGPEFLTYFQNEAQLEKSRLLSDRFSAERPKGSFSTLEIQRTEQGDSAMYLCASSETGDRRNTIYFGEGSWLTVV.

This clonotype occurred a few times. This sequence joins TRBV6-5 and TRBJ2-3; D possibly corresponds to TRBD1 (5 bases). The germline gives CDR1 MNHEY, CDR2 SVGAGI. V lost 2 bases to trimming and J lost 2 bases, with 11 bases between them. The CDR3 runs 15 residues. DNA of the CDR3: TGTGCCAGCAGTTACCAGGGCAAACACACAGATACGCAGTATTTT. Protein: CASSYQGKHTDTQYF.

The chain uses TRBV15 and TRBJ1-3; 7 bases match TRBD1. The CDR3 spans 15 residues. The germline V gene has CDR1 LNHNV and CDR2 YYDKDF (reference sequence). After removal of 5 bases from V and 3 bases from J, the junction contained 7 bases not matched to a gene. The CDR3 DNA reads TGTGCCACCAGCCCTCGGACAGGACGTGGAAACACCATATATTTT. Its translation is CATSPRTGRGNTIYF.

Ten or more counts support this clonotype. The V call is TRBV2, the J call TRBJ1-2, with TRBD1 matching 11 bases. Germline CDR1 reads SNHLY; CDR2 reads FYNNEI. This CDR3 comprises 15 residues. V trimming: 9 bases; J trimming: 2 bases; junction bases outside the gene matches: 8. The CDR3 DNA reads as TGTGCCAGGGGGGACAGGGGGGTAATGAACTATGGCTACACCTTC. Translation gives CARGDRGVMNYGYTF.

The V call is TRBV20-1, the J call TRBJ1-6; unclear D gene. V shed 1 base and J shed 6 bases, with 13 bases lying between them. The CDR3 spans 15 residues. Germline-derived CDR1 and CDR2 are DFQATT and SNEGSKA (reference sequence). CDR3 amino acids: CSARGPEVVNSPLHF. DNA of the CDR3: TGCAGTGCTAGAGGTCCAGAGGTTGTTAATTCACCCCTCCACTTT.

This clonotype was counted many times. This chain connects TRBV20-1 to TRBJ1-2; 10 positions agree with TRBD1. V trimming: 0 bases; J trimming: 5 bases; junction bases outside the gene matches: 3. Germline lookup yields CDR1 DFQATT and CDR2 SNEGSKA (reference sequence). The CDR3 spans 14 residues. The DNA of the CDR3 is TGCAGTGCTAGAGATGACAGGGGGCTTTATGGCTACACCTTC. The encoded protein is CSARDDRGLYGYTF.